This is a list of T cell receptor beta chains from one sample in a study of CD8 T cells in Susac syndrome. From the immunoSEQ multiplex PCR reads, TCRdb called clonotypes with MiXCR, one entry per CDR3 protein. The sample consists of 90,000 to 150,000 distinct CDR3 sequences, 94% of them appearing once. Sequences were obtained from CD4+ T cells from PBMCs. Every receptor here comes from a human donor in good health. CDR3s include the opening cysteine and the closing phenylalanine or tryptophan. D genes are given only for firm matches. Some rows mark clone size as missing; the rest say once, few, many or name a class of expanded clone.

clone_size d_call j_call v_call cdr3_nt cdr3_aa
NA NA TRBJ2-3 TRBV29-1 TGCAGCGTTGAAGCGCCTGAGAACACAGATACGCAGTATTTT CSVEAPENTDTQYF
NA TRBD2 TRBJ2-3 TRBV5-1 TGCGCCAGCAGCCCTAGCGGCGGGGTGGCAGATACGCAGTATTTT CASSPSGGVADTQYF
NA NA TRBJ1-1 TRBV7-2 TGTGCCAGCAGCTTACAGGGGACGAATACTGAAGCTTTCTTT CASSLQGTNTEAFF
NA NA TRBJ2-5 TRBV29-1 TGCAGCGTTGAGAAGAGGGGAGCCCAAGAGACCCAGTACTTC CSVEKRGAQETQYF
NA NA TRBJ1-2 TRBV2 TGTGCCAGCATCCCAGGGACAACTAACTATGGCTACACCTTC CASIPGTTNYGYTF
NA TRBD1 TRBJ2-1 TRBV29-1 TGCAGCGACACACCCGGGACAGGGAGTCTTGCTCAGCAGTTCTTC CSDTPGTGSLAQQFF
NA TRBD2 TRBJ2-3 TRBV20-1 TGCAGTGCCACCCCGGGACTACTCACAGATACGCAGTATTTT CSATPGLLTDTQYF
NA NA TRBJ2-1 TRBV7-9 TGTGCCAGCAGCTTAGCTTTCGGGGAGTACAATGAGCAGTTCTTC CASSLAFGEYNEQFF
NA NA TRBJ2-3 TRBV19 TGTGCCAGTAGTATGAAGGGGCTAACAGATACGCAGTATTTT CASSMKGLTDTQYF
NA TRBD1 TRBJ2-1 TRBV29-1 TGCAGCGTTGGGCGGGACAGGGGGAATGAGCAGTTCTTC CSVGRDRGNEQFF
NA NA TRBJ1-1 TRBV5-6 TGTGCCAGCACCGTCGGTGGGGTGCACACTGAAGCTTTCTTT CASTVGGVHTEAFF
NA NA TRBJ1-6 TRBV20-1 TGCAGTGCTAGACAACATTCCAACAATTCACCCCTCCACTTT CSARQHSNNSPLHF
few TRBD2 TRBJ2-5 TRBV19 TGTGCCAGTAGTCTAGCGGGAGGGCAGCAAGAGACCCAGTACTTC CASSLAGGQQETQYF
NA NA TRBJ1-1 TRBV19 TGTGCCAGTAGTATACCCTCGACAGGCGGGGACACTGAAGCTTTCTTT CASSIPSTGGDTEAFF
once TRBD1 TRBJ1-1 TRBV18 TGTGCCAGCTCACCAACAGGGGATCTTAAAGCTTTCTTT CASSPTGDLKAFF
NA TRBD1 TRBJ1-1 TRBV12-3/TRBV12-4 TGTGCCAGCAGTTTCTCCGGGACAGGGAACACTGAAGCTTTCTTT CASSFSGTGNTEAFF
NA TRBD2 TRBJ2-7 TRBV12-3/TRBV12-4 TGTGCCAGCAGTTTAACCGGGACTAGCCTCCAGTACTTC CASSLTGTSLQYF